This is a list of T cell receptor beta chains from one sample in a study of blood T cell repertoires in COVID-19. The table came from immunoSEQ multiplex PCR; TCRdb's copy has only in-frame clones and leaves some out. This sample has about 260,000 clones; approximately 85% occur once, and the top ten carry 0.65% to 0.8%. The sequenced sample consisted of peripheral blood. These receptors originate from a human donor in a cohort sampled during active COVID-19. The CDR3 runs from the conserved cysteine through the conserved F or W.

V gene: TRBV27
J gene: TRBJ1-6
CDR3 protein: CASSRDRDSPLHF

V gene: TRBV7-9
J gene: TRBJ2-3
CDR3 protein: CASSFLWSGSTDTQYF

V gene: TRBV29-1
J gene: TRBJ2-3
CDR3 protein: CSAHSGDTQYF

V gene: TRBV11-2
J gene: TRBJ2-7
CDR3 protein: CASSSPDRRSEQYF

V gene: TRBV11-2
J gene: TRBJ1-1
CDR3 protein: CASSLTENTEAFF

V gene: TRBV7-2
J gene: TRBJ2-7
CDR3 protein: CASSSGLAMPYEQYF

V gene: TRBV3-1/TRBV3-2
J gene: TRBJ2-5
CDR3 protein: CASSQVGTQQETQYF

V gene: TRBV27
J gene: TRBJ2-1
CDR3 protein: CASSPRGSRNYNEQFF

V gene: TRBV19
J gene: TRBJ2-6
CDR3 protein: CAAGVSGANVLTF

V gene: TRBV11-2
J gene: TRBJ2-6
CDR3 protein: CASSRSGATSGANVLTF

V gene: TRBV5-1
J gene: TRBJ1-1
CDR3 protein: CASSLGGTSAGEAFF